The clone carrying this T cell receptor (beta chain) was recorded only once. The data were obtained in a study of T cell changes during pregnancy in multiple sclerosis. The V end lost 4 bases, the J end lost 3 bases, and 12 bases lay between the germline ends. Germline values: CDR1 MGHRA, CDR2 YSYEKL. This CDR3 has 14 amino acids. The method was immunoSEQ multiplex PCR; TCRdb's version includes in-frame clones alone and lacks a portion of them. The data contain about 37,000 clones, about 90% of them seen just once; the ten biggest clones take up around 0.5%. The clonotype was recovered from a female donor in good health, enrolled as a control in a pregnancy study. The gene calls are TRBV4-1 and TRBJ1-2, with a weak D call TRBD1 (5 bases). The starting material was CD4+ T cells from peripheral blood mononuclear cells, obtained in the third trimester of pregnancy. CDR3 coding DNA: TGCGCCAGCAGCCTAAACACAGGCTACTATGGCTACACCTTC. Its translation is CASSLNTGYYGYTF.